These 9 T cell receptor beta chains originate from one sample sequenced in a study of CD8 T cells in ankylosing spondylitis. TCRdb reprocessed the 5' RACE reads via MiXCR and lists one record per CDR3 protein. The sample shows fewer than 400,000 distinct CDR3 sequences, roughly 15% of them seen only once. Material: blood, either unsorted or a sorted T cell fraction (not recorded which). These TCRs come from a male donor with ankylosing spondylitis or in good health (not recorded which).

In its sample, this clonotype was seen a few times. The J gene is TRBJ1-3, the V gene TRBV20-1; D is perhaps TRBD1 (5 bases). Germline CDR1 and CDR2: DFQATT and SNEGSKA (reference sequence). The CDR3 sequence is 16 residues long. V lost 0 bases to trimming and J lost 1 base, with 13 bases between them. CDR3 coding DNA: TGCAGTGCTAGAGATTCCAGCGGGGGGTCTGGAAACACCATATATTTT. The encoded protein is CSARDSSGGSGNTIYF.

This clonotype has just a few counts. The chain links TRBV3-1 to TRBJ2-5, with D uncertain. Trimming shortened V by 2 bases and J by 2 bases, and 6 bases separated the two germline ends. Germline CDR1 and CDR2: LGHDT and YNNKEL (reference sequence). The CDR3 length is 13 residues. The CDR3 coding sequence is TGTGCCAGCAGCCAAAAGCCGCAAGAGACCCAGTACTTC. Protein: CASSQKPQETQYF.

The chain recombines TRBV29-1 with TRBJ1-4; D might be TRBD1 (6 bases). The V gene's germline CDR1 is SQVTM and CDR2 ANQGSEA. Trimming shortened V by 6 bases and J by 3 bases, and 14 bases separated the two germline ends. This CDR3 is built from 14 residues. The CDR3 loop is CSVTGTSPNEKLFF. CDR3 sequence (DNA): TGCAGCGTGACCGGGACATCCCCTAATGAAAAACTGTTTTTT. Full variable domain (outside the CDR3, taken from reference TRBV29-1 and TRBJ1-4): SAVISQKPSRDICQRGTSLTIQCQVDSQVTMMFWYRQQPGQSLTLIATANQGSEATYESGFVIDKFPISRPNLTFSTLTVSNMSPEDSSIYLCSVTGTSPNEKLFFGSGTQLSVL.

This clonotype turned up a few times. This chain links TRBV7-2 with TRBJ2-5; no clear D gene. Trimming removed 4 bases from V and 5 bases from J, with 11 bases in between. This CDR3 spans 13 amino acids. Germline CDR1 and CDR2: SGHTA and FQGNSA. CDR3 nucleotides: TGTGCCAGCAGCTCCTGGGCCCAGGAGACCCAGTACTTC. Protein product: CASSSWAQETQYF.

The rearrangement links TRBV12-3 or TRBV12-4 to TRBJ2-1, with D possibly being TRBD1 or TRBD2 (6 bases each). The CDR3 is 14 amino acids. V dropped 5 bases and J dropped 3 bases, with 11 bases sitting between them. In DNA, the CDR3 is TGTGCCAGCAGTACGGGGGCGGACTACAATGAGCAGTTCTTC. Its protein product is CASSTGADYNEQFF.

V and J are TRBV4-1 and TRBJ2-4; either TRBD1 or TRBD2 may supply D (6 bases each). From germline, CDR1 is MGHRA and CDR2 YSYEKL. V shed 3 bases and J shed 8 bases, with 20 bases lying between them. The CDR3 covers 16 residues. CDR3 sequence: CASSQGMGGGWDIQYF. For the CDR3, the DNA is TGCGCCAGCAGCCAGGGTATGGGGGGCGGATGGGACATTCAGTACTTC.

The chain carries TRBV5-1 and TRBJ1-3; 8 nucleotides line up with TRBD1. V shed 0 bases, J shed 0 bases, and the junction held 2 bases outside the gene matches. This CDR3 has 16 amino acids. CDR1 and CDR2 from the germline V gene are SGHRS and YFSETQ. The chain's CDR3 is CASSLAGQGSGNTIYF. In nucleotides, the CDR3 is TGCGCCAGCAGCTTGGCCGGACAGGGCTCTGGAAACACCATATATTTT.

Points on this clonotype: It may be a read error: a sequence one base away is much more abundant. The gene calls are TRBV4-2 and TRBJ2-1; tentative D call: TRBD1 (5 bases). CDR1 LGHNA and CDR2 YNFKEQ come from the germline V gene. The CDR3 has 15 residues. Trimming left V 5 bases short and J 5 bases short, with 16 bases between. The CDR3 DNA reads TGTGCCAGCAGCAAAGTAGGACAAGCGAACAATGAGCAGTTCTTC. Its translation is CASSKVGQANNEQFF.

This clonotype was picked up a small number of times. This chain links TRBV20-1 with TRBJ2-5; tentative D call: TRBD2 (5 bases). The CDR3 sequence is 13 residues long. CDR1 and CDR2 from the germline V gene are DFQATT and SNEGSKA (reference sequence). The V gene lost 4 bases and the J gene lost 1 base, with 10 bases spanning the gap. For the CDR3, the DNA is TGCAGTGCTAAGTTCAGCGGCCAAGAGACCCAGTACTTC. Protein sequence: CSAKFSGQETQYF.